The rows below give T cell receptor beta chains drawn from one sample of a study of shared clonotypes between healthy human individuals. Assay used: immunoSEQ multiplex PCR; TCRdb lists only in-frame clones, some missing. The profile covers about 1 million clones, with more than 65% appearing a single time and about 1.5% taken by the ten largest. Specimen: memory CD4+ T cells sorted from blood. These receptors all stem from a man aged 18 to 29 in good health. Both conserved end residues are part of each CDR3. Each record gives: D gene, V gene, CDR3 protein. The D gene is left open where the match is weak.

>.|TRBV11-2
CASSERVGNTEAFF
>TRBD1|TRBV7-2
CASSLEGAAGGTQYF
>.|TRBV6-5
CASSLTGGTEAFF
>.|TRBV30
CAWSGQGLTNEKLFF
>TRBD1|TRBV9
CASSAGGPYSYEQYF
>.|TRBV9
CASSPRQMGSTNEKLFF
>.|TRBV10-2
CASSVPSGYEQYF
>.|TRBV6-5
CASSTPGARANVLTF
>.|TRBV28
CASSPGRDEEKLFF
>.|TRBV5-1
CASSLVPGSSSTDTQYF
>.|TRBV7-9
CASSPRDGMNTEAFF
>.|TRBV9
CASSVDWISGNTIYF
>.|TRBV19
CASSKSPTSAGELFF
>.|TRBV5-4
CASSFPSPGGGGEKLFF
>.|TRBV2
CASSVIMNTEAFF
>.|TRBV27
CASSFRGTDTQYF
>TRBD1|TRBV11-2
CASSPRQGQETQYF
>TRBD1|TRBV13
CASSLRQGDEQYF
>.|TRBV19
CASSSQTTYEQYF
>TRBD2|TRBV5-1
CASSPAASGRFIYNEQFF
>TRBD1|TRBV27
CASSWSGQNSGNTIYF
>.|TRBV25-1
CASSDRTSGANVLTF
>.|TRBV5-1
CASSLEPTRTEAFF
>TRBD1|TRBV19
CASRPPEDRTYGYTF
>.|TRBV6-6
CASSSTGGSNTEAFF
>.|TRBV7-9
CASSLVPSYEQFF
>.|TRBV7-8
CASSQLGGPSQPQHF
>.|TRBV11-2
CASSREPFRNTIYF
>.|TRBV6-1
CASSDAFRQPQHF
>.|TRBV28
CASSLTATNTEAFF
>TRBD1|TRBV5-4
CASSYRQGGQYF
>.|TRBV7-2
CASRNQPNTGELFF
>.|TRBV5-4
CASSARTNRDTEAFF
>.|TRBV18
CASSRGDLGQPQHF
>.|TRBV5-4
CASSSGVRLELFF
>.|TRBV19
CASTPSPGDKETQYF
>.|TRBV5-1
CASSLGQGSDTEAFF
>TRBD1|TRBV7-2
CASSPNRDSRNTIYF
>.|TRBV28
CASRGGQPQHF
>TRBD1|TRBV5-4
CASSLQGGTEAFF
>.|TRBV14
CASSQVRQEQFF
>TRBD1|TRBV7-8
CATTTGVGFQPQHF
>TRBD1|TRBV7-6
CASSSRQGITEAFF
>TRBD2|TRBV18
CASSPMALATGNEQFF
>TRBD2|TRBV10-3
CAISESPGRLAGNTGELFF
>.|TRBV28
CASSLDSQPQHF
>.|TRBV19
CASSKKSTGSYEQYF
>.|TRBV29-1
CSASGLGNTEAFF
>.|TRBV5-4
CASSPSRAREYQETQYF
>TRBD2|TRBV7-2
CASSLTSGGGFNEQYF
>TRBD2|TRBV13
CASSPYKRGNTGELFF
>.|TRBV10-1
CASSDPSTDTQYF
>.|TRBV7-9
CASSLPGISYGYTF
>.|TRBV5-1
CASSPESRPYDEQYF
>TRBD1|TRBV6-5
CASSPSGTGNSPLHF